This T cell receptor beta chain appears in the sequencing data of a study of shared clonotypes between healthy human individuals. This clone was recorded a few times. This CDR3 contains 13 residues. V was pared by 8 bases and J by 0 bases, with 8 bases between. Germline V gene lookup returns CDR1 SEHNR and CDR2 FQNEAQ (reference sequence). An assay was performed, and its level was deep. Sequencing was performed on unsorted PBMC DNA using ten immunoSEQ deep assay plates. Assay: immunoSEQ multiplex PCR; the TCRdb copy retains only in-frame clones and omits some. The top ten clones hold roughly 12% of a sample with about half a million clones, about 85% of them seen once. Each of the donors was a healthy adult who was HIV-negative and had not had a recent acute infection or vaccination.

The chain has TRBV7-9 and TRBJ2-1, with no clear D. The source material was PBMCs. The receptor comes from a woman aged 40 to 55 in good health. Some clones in this sample may be carry-over from other donors' samples. The CDR3 loop is CASAWNSYNEQFF. CDR3 bases: TGTGCCAGCGCCTGGAACTCCTACAATGAGCAGTTCTTC.